A single TCR beta chain is shown here with its context. Its matching antigen is unknown. Produced via immunoSEQ multiplex PCR; TCRdb's table is partial and in-frame only. Altogether some 65,000 clones are present, about four fifths being singletons, with the ten largest covering 3.2%. The data originate from a study of PD-L1 blockade in urothelial cancer. Study background: Across blood samples, T cells had a median count of approximately 130,000.

Study outcomes and limitations: Tumor-associated clones in blood expanded more at 3 weeks in durable-benefit patients. TCR clonality was measured in pretreatment peripheral blood. Clonality below the median predicted better survival.

Sample time point: pretreatment peripheral blood. V dropped 0 bases and J dropped 1 base, with 10 bases sitting between them. Per germline, CDR1 SGHKS and CDR2 YYEKEE (reference sequence). The CDR3 has 15 amino acids. The receptor's source is a man between 65 and 80 years old with urothelial cancer. V and J are TRBV5-5 and TRBJ1-1; tentatively, D is TRBD1 (5 bases). The sequenced sample was PBMCs, obtained around atezolizumab (anti-PD-L1) treatment. CDR3 protein: CASSLGIGANTEAFF. CDR3 sequence (DNA): TGTGCCAGCAGCTTGGGCATAGGGGCGAACACTGAAGCTTTCTTT.